This TCR beta chain was profiled in a study of T cells in Graves' hyperthyroidism and ophthalmopathy. Looking at the study overall: The authors collected peripheral blood at initial diagnosis, before any treatment.

This clonotype was counted at least ten times. RNA transcripts were the template for amplifying TCR beta CDR3 regions. When the TCR CDR3 underwent first-round RT-PCR, the HTBI primer set was used. TCRdb reanalysed the multiplex PCR reads using MiXCR and keeps one entry per CDR3 protein. The sample lists around 370,000 distinct CDR3 sequences; approximately 17% were seen once. Thyroid ultrasound and orbital computed tomography, with clinical symptoms and serum thyroxine and TRAb, informed diagnoses. The sequenced material came from blood. The source of this sequence is a man between 18 and 29 years old with Graves' ophthalmopathy.

CDR3 protein: CASSHRVGGYSPLHF. CDR3 sequence (DNA): TGTGCCAGCAGCCACCGAGTGGGGGGCTATTCACCCCTCCACTTT. The J gene is TRBJ1-6, the V gene TRBV3-1; TRBD1 is a possible D gene (6 bases). The CDR3 extends over 15 amino acids. Germline V CDR1 and CDR2: LGHDT, YNNKEL (reference sequence). V dropped 3 bases and J dropped 8 bases, with 14 bases sitting between them.